The rows below give T cell receptor beta chains drawn from one sample of a study of blood T cells in healthy people across ages. One entry per CDR3 protein, called by TCRdb with MiXCR from the 5' RACE reads. The sample includes 800,000 to 1,000,000 distinct CDR3 sequences, approximately 49% of them seen just once. Sequenced material: blood. The receptor source for this set is a man under 40 in good health. The CDR3 runs from the conserved cysteine through the conserved F or W. A D gene is named only where the DNA matches it firmly. Clone size is not always given. Where it is, it says once, few, many or a class for expanded clones.

V gene: TRBV5-1; clone size: few; J gene: TRBJ2-1; D gene: TRBD1; CDR3 protein: CASSDGQGAYNEQFF; CDR3 DNA: TGCGCCAGCAGCGACGGACAGGGGGCCTACAATGAGCAGTTCTTC
V gene: TRBV12-3/TRBV12-4; clone size: NA; J gene: TRBJ1-1; D gene: NA; CDR3 protein: CASTLGSIGNTEAFF; CDR3 DNA: TGTGCCAGCACCCTGGGGTCCATAGGAAACACTGAAGCTTTCTTT
V gene: TRBV4-2; clone size: NA; J gene: TRBJ2-7; D gene: TRBD1; CDR3 protein: CASSQGGTESYEQYF; CDR3 DNA: TGTGCCAGCAGCCAAGGGGGGACAGAGTCCTACGAGCAGTACTTC
V gene: TRBV6-2/TRBV6-3; clone size: NA; J gene: TRBJ2-7; D gene: NA; CDR3 protein: CASQAYEGFYEQYF; CDR3 DNA: TGTGCCAGCCAAGCCTACGAGGGGTTCTACGAGCAGTACTTC
V gene: TRBV6-6; clone size: NA; J gene: TRBJ2-3; D gene: TRBD1; CDR3 protein: CASSYRGRQADTQYF; CDR3 DNA: TGTGCCAGCAGTTACAGGGGGCGGCAGGCAGATACGCAGTATTTT
V gene: TRBV7-9; clone size: NA; J gene: TRBJ2-5; D gene: NA; CDR3 protein: CASSLGGDGSTKETQYF; CDR3 DNA: TGTGCCAGCAGCTTAGGGGGGGATGGGAGCACCAAAGAGACCCAGTACTTC
V gene: TRBV24-1; clone size: NA; J gene: TRBJ2-1; D gene: NA; CDR3 protein: CATGDNEQFF; CDR3 DNA: TGTGCCACCGGGGACAATGAGCAGTTCTTC
V gene: TRBV4-3; clone size: few; J gene: TRBJ2-7; D gene: TRBD1; CDR3 protein: CASSLQGGQGNEQYF; CDR3 DNA: TGCGCCAGCAGCCTCCAAGGGGGACAGGGGAACGAGCAGTACTTC
V gene: TRBV12-3/TRBV12-4; clone size: NA; J gene: TRBJ1-2; D gene: TRBD1; CDR3 protein: CASQGGIPLRGGYTF; CDR3 DNA: TGTGCCAGCCAGGGGGGGATTCCCTTGAGGGGTGGCTACACCTTC
V gene: TRBV7-3; clone size: NA; J gene: TRBJ2-4; D gene: TRBD1; CDR3 protein: CASSLTTGGARQYF; CDR3 DNA: TGTGCCAGCAGCTTAACCACAGGGGGCGCAAGACAGTACTTC